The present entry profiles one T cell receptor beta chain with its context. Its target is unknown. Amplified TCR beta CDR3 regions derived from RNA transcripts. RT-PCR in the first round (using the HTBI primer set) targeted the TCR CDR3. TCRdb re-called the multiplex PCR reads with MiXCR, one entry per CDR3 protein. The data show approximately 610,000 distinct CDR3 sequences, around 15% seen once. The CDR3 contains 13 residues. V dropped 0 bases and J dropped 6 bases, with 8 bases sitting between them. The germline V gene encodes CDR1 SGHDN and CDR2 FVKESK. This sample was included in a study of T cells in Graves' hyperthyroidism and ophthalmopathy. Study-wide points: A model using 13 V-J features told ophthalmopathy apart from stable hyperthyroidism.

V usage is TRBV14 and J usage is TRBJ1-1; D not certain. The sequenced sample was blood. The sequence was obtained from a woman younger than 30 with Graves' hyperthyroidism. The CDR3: CASSQEWLAEAFF. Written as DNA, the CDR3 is TGTGCCAGCAGCCAAGAATGGTTGGCTGAAGCTTTCTTT. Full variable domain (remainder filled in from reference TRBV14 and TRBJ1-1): EAGVTQFPSHSVIEKGQTVTLRCDPISGHDNLYWYRRVMGKEIKFLLHFVKESKQDESGMPNNRFLAERTGGTYSTLKVQPAELEDSGVYFCASSQEWLAEAFFGQGTRLTVV.